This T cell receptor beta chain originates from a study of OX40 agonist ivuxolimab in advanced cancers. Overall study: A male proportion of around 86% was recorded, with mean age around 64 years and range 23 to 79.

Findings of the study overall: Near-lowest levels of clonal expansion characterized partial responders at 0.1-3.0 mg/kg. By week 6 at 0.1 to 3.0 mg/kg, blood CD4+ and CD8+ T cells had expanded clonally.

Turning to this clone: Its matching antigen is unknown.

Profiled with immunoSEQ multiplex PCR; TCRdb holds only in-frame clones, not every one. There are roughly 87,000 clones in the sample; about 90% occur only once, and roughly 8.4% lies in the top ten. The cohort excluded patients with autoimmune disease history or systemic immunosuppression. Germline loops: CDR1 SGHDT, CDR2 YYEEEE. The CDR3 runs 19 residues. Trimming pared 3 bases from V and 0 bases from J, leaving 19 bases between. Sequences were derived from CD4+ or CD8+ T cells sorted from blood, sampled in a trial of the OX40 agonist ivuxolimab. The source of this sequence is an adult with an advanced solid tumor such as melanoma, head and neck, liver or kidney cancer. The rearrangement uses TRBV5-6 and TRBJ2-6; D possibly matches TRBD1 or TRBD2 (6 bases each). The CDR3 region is CASSSQGGTASSGANVLTF. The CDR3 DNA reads TGTGCCAGCAGCTCACAAGGGGGGACTGCTAGCTCTGGGGCCAACGTCCTGACTTTC.